These T cell receptor beta chains were read from a single sample in a study of T cell repertoires in aging, cancer and after chemotherapy. MiXCR, applied by TCRdb to the multiplex PCR reads, yields one record per CDR3 protein. Here the sample spans 5,000 to 6,000 distinct CDR3 sequences, around 21% being singletons. The specimen sequenced was blood. All receptors come from a human donor in good health. The donor label of this sample is uncertain. The CDR3 runs from the conserved cysteine through the conserved F or W. A D gene is named only where the DNA matches it firmly. For some rows the clone size is stated as once, few or many, or as a class when expanded; others skip it.

cdr3_nt cdr3_aa d_call clone_size j_call v_call cdr3_length
TGCAGTGCTAGAGCGGCTAGCGGGGGGTACAATGAGCAGTTCTTC CSARAASGGYNEQFF TRBD2 . TRBJ2-1 TRBV20-1 15
TGTGCCAGCAGCGTAGGTCCGGGGGGGGAGACCCAGTACTTC CASSVGPGGETQYF TRBD2 . TRBJ2-5 TRBV9 14
TGTGCCAGCAGCTTAGTGGGACAGGGGGCGCAGGGCTACACCTTC CASSLVGQGAQGYTF TRBD1 . TRBJ1-2 TRBV7-2 15
TGTGCCAGCAGTTTAAGGGGGGGTACCTTCGCGGAGACCCAGTACTTC CASSLRGGTFAETQYF . . TRBJ2-5 TRBV28 16
TGTGCCAGCTCATTTTCCGAAGGAGGGAGTCTCTTCTATGGCTACACCTTC CASSFSEGGSLFYGYTF . medium-sized TRBJ1-2 TRBV18 17
TGCAGTGCTAGAGGGACAGGAAGCACAGATACGCAGTATTTT CSARGTGSTDTQYF TRBD1 . TRBJ2-3 TRBV20-1 14
TGTGCCAGCTCACCACCGGTAGGGCTGGCCTACAATGAGCAGTTCTTC CASSPPVGLAYNEQFF . medium-sized TRBJ2-1 TRBV18 16
TGCAGCGTTGAAGAGCAGAACACTGAAGCTTTCTTT CSVEEQNTEAFF . medium-sized TRBJ1-1 TRBV29-1 12
TGTGCCAGCTCACTGATCGAAGAGTCGATTCAGTACTTC CASSLIEESIQYF . medium-sized TRBJ2-4 TRBV18 13
TGTGCCACCAATGACAGAGAGACCCAGTACTTC CATNDRETQYF . . TRBJ2-5 TRBV24-1 11
. CASSPKVGRGTTGELFF . . TRBJ2-2 TRBV21-1 17
TGTGCCAGCAGCTTAGACTTGGACGGATCCTACGAGCAGTACTTC CASSLDLDGSYEQYF . . TRBJ2-7 TRBV7-2 15
TGTGCCAGCAGCCAAGATCTAGCGGGGGGGGCCCAGTACTTC CASSQDLAGGAQYF TRBD2 few TRBJ2-5 TRBV14 14
TGTGCCAGCAGCTTATGGCAGGGGGGGAATGAGCAGTTCTTC CASSLWQGGNEQFF . . TRBJ2-1 TRBV7-9 14
TGTGCCAGCGGGGAAGATACGCAGTATTTT CASGEDTQYF . . TRBJ2-3 TRBV7-2 10
TGCAGCGTTGTCGGGACAATTGGAAACACCATATATTTT CSVVGTIGNTIYF . medium-sized TRBJ1-3 TRBV29-1 13
TGCAGTGCTAGACCGGGAAAGCGGGGGGGCCAAGAGACCCAGTACTTC CSARPGKRGGQETQYF TRBD2 . TRBJ2-5 TRBV20-1 16
TGTGCCAGTAGTAACGCAGGGACGAGCGAAAAACTGTTTTTT CASSNAGTSEKLFF . medium-sized TRBJ1-4 TRBV19 14
TGTGCCAGCAGAAATTATCTGGGTAATGAAAAACTGTTTTTT CASRNYLGNEKLFF . . TRBJ1-4 TRBV6-1 14
TGCGCCAGCAGTGAGTCTGGGCTAGCGGCTAGTAGCACAGATACGCAGTATTTT CASSESGLAASSTDTQYF TRBD2 . TRBJ2-3 TRBV10-1 18
TGCAGTGCTAGAGAAACGGACGGGGACCAAGAGACCCAGTACTTC CSARETDGDQETQYF . few TRBJ2-5 TRBV20-1 15
TGTGCCAGCGCAGCAGGGTGGGATCAGCCCCAGCATTTT CASAAGWDQPQHF . medium-sized TRBJ1-5 TRBV12-3/TRBV12-4 13
TGTGCCAGCAGTCTAAGGGGTGGCTACACCTTC CASSLRGGYTF . . TRBJ1-2 TRBV12-3/TRBV12-4 11
TGTGCCAGCAGTGAAACTAGCGGGGGGCCAGATACGCAGTATTTT CASSETSGGPDTQYF TRBD2 medium-sized TRBJ2-3 TRBV6-1 15
TGTGCCAGCAGTTTTGATGGTCTCGGGGGGGCGAGGCCCCAGCATTTT CASSFDGLGGARPQHF . few TRBJ1-5 TRBV12-3/TRBV12-4 16
TGTGCCAGCAGTTACTCCCAAGACACCTACACAGATACGCAGTATTTT CASSYSQDTYTDTQYF . . TRBJ2-3 TRBV6-5 16
TGCAGCGTGCTGGGGCTAGGACTAGCGGGAGAGAGGGTTAATGAGCAGTTCTTC CSVLGLGLAGERVNEQFF TRBD2 medium-sized TRBJ2-1 TRBV29-1 18
TGTGCCAGCAGCTTTATTTTGAACACTGAAGCTTTCTTT CASSFILNTEAFF . . TRBJ1-1 TRBV5-6 13
TGTGCCAGCAGTGGGGGTAGGGGTCTGAACACTGAAGCTTTCTTT CASSGGRGLNTEAFF . . TRBJ1-1 TRBV6-1 15
TGTGCCAGCAGTTTATCCCTCGTACAGGGGTTAGACGAGCAGTACTTC CASSLSLVQGLDEQYF TRBD1 medium-sized TRBJ2-7 TRBV27 16